Listed here are 8 T cell receptor beta chains from one sample, sequenced in a study of molecular identifiers for immune sequencing clone quantification. Using its own MiXCR run on the PCR reads, TCRdb lists one record per CDR3 protein. The table has some 40,000 distinct CDR3 sequences, 24% seen once. Sequences were obtained from naive CD8+ T cells from blood, with Jurkat cell RNA spiked in. Indicated subset: FACS-sorted CD8+CD4-CCR7+CD45RA+ naive T cells. These receptors originate from a human donor in good health. Some libraries in this study had Jurkat cell RNA spiked in.

The chain links TRBV14 to TRBJ2-3; possibly TRBD2 for D (6 bases). Germline V gene sequence: CDR1 SGHDN, CDR2 FVKESK. V was pared by 1 base and J by 1 base, with 18 bases between. The CDR3 totals 18 residues. CDR3 DNA sequence: TGTGCCAGCAGCCAAGGGGACTCTATTTTCCCACGCACAGATACGCAGTATTTT. Protein product: CASSQGDSIFPRTDTQYF.

The rearrangement uses TRBV20-1 and TRBJ1-5; weak D call: TRBD1 (6 bases). CDR3 length: 14 residues. Trimming took off 4 bases at V and 2 bases at J, with 12 bases between the two ends. Germline V gene data show CDR1 as DFQATT and CDR2 as SNEGSKA (reference sequence). The CDR3 nucleotides read TGCAGTGCTAAACAGGGTTTTGGCAATCAGCCCCAGCATTTT. It encodes CSAKQGFGNQPQHF.

A few counts support this clonotype. With a much larger clone just one base away, this may be a read error. The chain couples TRBV20-1 to TRBJ2-5, with 10 nucleotides matching TRBD2. After removal of 5 bases from V and 4 bases from J, the junction contained 10 bases not matched to a gene. Germline assignment: CDR1 DFQATT and CDR2 SNEGSKA (reference sequence). This CDR3 is built from 15 residues. CDR3 loop: CSAGESGGARETQYF. The CDR3 DNA reads TGCAGTGCTGGGGAAAGCGGGGGGGCCCGAGAGACCCAGTACTTC.

At least ten counts were recorded for this clonotype. V and J are TRBV7-6 and TRBJ2-7; TRBD2 is a possible D gene (5 bases). The CDR3 length is 15 residues. With 5 bases removed from V and 2 bases from J, the gap between germline ends came to 16 bases. Germline V CDR1 and CDR2: SGHVS, FNYEAQ. CDR3 amino acids: CASSLGSSGAYEQYF. The CDR3 bases are TGTGCCAGCAGCCTTGGGTCCAGCGGAGCCTACGAGCAGTACTTC.

This clonotype was recorded at least ten times. The chain links TRBV12-3 or TRBV12-4 to TRBJ1-4; TRBD1 is a possible D gene (6 bases). Trimming took 4 bases from V and 8 from J, leaving 14 bases between them. This CDR3 is 14 amino acids long. CDR3 in amino acids: CASSYRVLREKLFF. CDR3 coding DNA: TGTGCCAGCAGTTACAGGGTTCTAAGGGAAAAACTGTTTTTT.

Regarding this clonotype: The junction shows a germline mismatch at one end, possibly a read error. The rearrangement joins TRBV7-9 to TRBJ2-2; D gene unclear. The CDR3 loop spans 15 amino acids. The germline CDR1 and CDR2 sequences are SEHNR and FQNEAQ (reference sequence). CDR3 sequence (DNA): TGTGCCAGCAGTCATGCGGCGTCTAACATCGGGGAGCTGTTTTTT. Protein product: CASSHAASNIGELFF.

This clonotype was observed at least ten times. This chain links TRBV29-1 with TRBJ2-3; weak D call: TRBD2 (6 bases). Trimming shortened V by 0 bases and J by 0 bases, and 13 bases separated the two germline ends. Germline-derived CDR1 and CDR2 are SQVTM and ANQGSEA. CDR3 size: 16 residues. This CDR3 reads CSVEDRDLLSTDTQYF. CDR3 DNA: TGCAGCGTTGAAGATCGGGACTTGTTAAGCACAGATACGCAGTATTTT.

This clonotype was seen many times. This chain connects TRBV29-1 to TRBJ2-5; D remains ambiguous. Germline V lookup: CDR1 SQVTM, CDR2 ANQGSEA. The CDR3 runs to 10 residues. V was cut by 7 bases and J by 5 bases, with 8 bases left in between. The CDR3 protein is CSAVGETQYF. For the CDR3, the DNA is TGCAGCGCTGTTGGTGAGACCCAGTACTTC.